This is a list of T cell receptor beta chains from one sample in a study of blood T cell repertoires in COVID-19. Repertoires were generated with immunoSEQ multiplex PCR, while TCRdb's copy carries only in-frame clones and drops some. The data hold roughly 190,000 clones, with 84% observed a single time. Material for sequencing was peripheral blood. The receptors were gathered from a human donor in a cohort sampled during active COVID-19. Each CDR3 is given with its conserved first and last residue. The order of the fields is V gene, J gene, D gene, clone size, CDR3 DNA, CDR3 protein. The D gene is left open where the match is weak. Size tells how often a clone was seen (once, few, many) or the class of an expanded clone, and some rows leave it out.

TRBV7-9	TRBJ1-5	TRBD1	-	TGTGCCAGCAGCCTACAGGGGCGGCATCAGCCCCAGCATTTT	CASSLQGRHQPQHF
TRBV13	TRBJ2-7	TRBD2	-	TGTGCCAGCAGCCATAGCGGGAGGGACTGGGTCTACGAGCAGTACTTC	CASSHSGRDWVYEQYF
TRBV5-1	TRBJ1-1	-	-	TGCGCCAGCAGCTTGCGCAGCGGGGGGCAGGACACTGAAGCTTTCTTT	CASSLRSGGQDTEAFF
TRBV9	TRBJ1-6	-	few	TGTGCCAGCAGCGTAGGCTCCAGGGTAGGTTCACCCCTCCACTTT	CASSVGSRVGSPLHF
TRBV9	TRBJ2-2	-	once	TGTGCCAGCAGCGCGGGGGTCGGCGGGGAGCTGTTTTTT	CASSAGVGGELFF
TRBV5-1	TRBJ2-5	-	few	TGCGCCAGCAGCCTAGGACCCCAGGGGACCCAGTACTTC	CASSLGPQGTQYF
TRBV9	TRBJ1-3	-	once	TGTGCCAGCAGCGTAGGACAGCGAGGAAACACCATATATTTT	CASSVGQRGNTIYF
TRBV5-1	TRBJ1-2	-	-	TGCGCCAGCAGCTTGGAGAGACAGGCCTATGGCTACACCTTC	CASSLERQAYGYTF
TRBV4-1	TRBJ1-3	TRBD1	-	TGCGCCAGCAGCCAAGTACCAGGGACGACAGGGCCTCTTCGCTCTGGAAACACCATATATTTT	CASSQVPGTTGPLRSGNTIYF
TRBV11-3	TRBJ2-1	-	-	TGTGCCAGCAGCTTAGTGCGGGGAGCCTACAATGAGCAGTTCTTC	CASSLVRGAYNEQFF
TRBV20-1	TRBJ2-7	TRBD2	-	TGCAGTGCTAGTTCTCCACTAGCGACACACGAGCAGTACTTC	CSASSPLATHEQYF
TRBV11-1	TRBJ2-7	TRBD1	-	TGTGCCAGCAGCTCATTAGGGACAGGGTACTACGAGCAGTACTTC	CASSSLGTGYYEQYF
TRBV2	TRBJ1-2	-	-	TGTGCCAGCAGTGAAGCGCGGGGGAACTATGGCTACACCTTC	CASSEARGNYGYTF
TRBV5-1	TRBJ1-5	TRBD1	-	TGCGCCAGCAGCTTGGACAGGGGAGATCAGCCCCAGCATTTT	CASSLDRGDQPQHF
TRBV3-1/TRBV3-2	TRBJ1-1	TRBD1	-	TGTGCCAGCAGCGATACAGGACCACCACAGGGGGCTTTCTTT	CASSDTGPPQGAFF
TRBV19	TRBJ1-1	-	-	TGTGCCAGTAGATCGGCAGGGAGGACCACTGAAGCTTTCTTT	CASRSAGRTTEAFF
TRBV29-1	TRBJ1-2	TRBD1	-	TGCAGCGTTGAGTACAGGGGGCTGGGCTACACCTTC	CSVEYRGLGYTF
TRBV15	TRBJ2-5	-	-	TGTGCCACCAGCAGAGTGGGGTTAGGAGCGCGAAGCGGAAAGACCCAGTACTTC	CATSRVGLGARSGKTQYF
TRBV20-1	TRBJ1-2	TRBD1	-	TGCAGTGCAACCAGACAGGGAGGCTACACCTTC	CSATRQGGYTF
TRBV30	TRBJ1-6	-	-	TGTGCCTGGAGTCCAACGGGGTCCTATAATTCACCCCTCCACTTT	CAWSPTGSYNSPLHF
TRBV28	TRBJ1-5	TRBD1	-	TGTGCCAGCAGTTTAGGGACAGGGGCTCAGCCCCAGCATTTT	CASSLGTGAQPQHF
TRBV6-5	TRBJ1-1	-	-	TGTGCCAGCAAAACGAGAACCAACACTGAAGCTTTCTTT	CASKTRTNTEAFF
TRBV27	TRBJ2-1	TRBD2	-	TGTGCCAGCACCTATTACTCGGGGCTAGCGGGGGGGAATGAGCAGTTCTTC	CASTYYSGLAGGNEQFF
TRBV5-6	TRBJ2-3	TRBD1	-	TGTGCCAGCAGCAAGACCCGGGACAGGGACCCAGATACGCAGTATTTT	CASSKTRDRDPDTQYF
TRBV5-1	TRBJ2-3	-	-	TGCGCCAGCAGCTTGCAAAGCATACAGGGTACGCAGTATTTT	CASSLQSIQGTQYF
TRBV2	TRBJ1-5	TRBD1	-	TGTGCCAGCAACCGGGACAGGGACAATCAGCCCCAGCATTTT	CASNRDRDNQPQHF
TRBV28	TRBJ1-4	-	-	TGTGCCAGCAGGGACGGCCCGGGGGAAAAACTGTTTTTT	CASRDGPGEKLFF
TRBV25-1	TRBJ1-6	TRBD1	-	TGTGCCAGCAGTGCCGGGACAGTTTATAATTCACCCCTCCACTTT	CASSAGTVYNSPLHF
TRBV27	TRBJ2-1	TRBD1	-	TGTGCCAGCAATAACAGGGGTTACTCCTACAATGAGCAGTTCTTC	CASNNRGYSYNEQFF
TRBV30	TRBJ1-5	-	-	TGTGCCTGGGGGGCGAGGGGGACTAGGAGCAATCAGCCCCAGCATTTT	CAWGARGTRSNQPQHF
TRBV5-5	TRBJ2-1	-	-	TGTGCCAGCAGCTTGGGTAGAGGCAGGGGCGATGAGCAGTTCTTC	CASSLGRGRGDEQFF
TRBV2	TRBJ1-2	-	-	TGTGCCAGCAACCAGGGGCTCTCTGGCTACACCTTC	CASNQGLSGYTF
TRBV19	TRBJ1-1	TRBD1	-	TGTGCCAGTAGTATTGGTGGGACAGGAGTCTCTGAAGCTTTCTTT	CASSIGGTGVSEAFF
TRBV15	TRBJ1-2	-	once	TGTGCCACCAGCAGAGAATACAGGGCCACTGGCTACACCTTC	CATSREYRATGYTF
TRBV24-1	TRBJ2-5	TRBD1	-	TGTGCCACCAGTGATTCGAACAGGGGTTCGGCAGAGACCCAGTACTTC	CATSDSNRGSAETQYF
TRBV7-9	TRBJ2-3	-	-	TGTGCCAGCAGCCCAACAGGCGGGATCCTTGGGTTGGATACGCAGTATTTT	CASSPTGGILGLDTQYF
TRBV7-9	TRBJ1-1	TRBD1	-	TGTGCCAGCAGCTTCTCCGGGACAGGGGATGGATTAACCGCTTTCTTT	CASSFSGTGDGLTAFF
TRBV9	TRBJ2-1	-	-	TGTGCCAGCAGCGCCCGCTTCGGGGTGGGCGATGAGCAGTTCTTC	CASSARFGVGDEQFF
TRBV7-8	TRBJ1-5	-	-	TGTGCCAGCAGCTTAGAGGGGGGGCGGATGCAGCCCCAGCATTTT	CASSLEGGRMQPQHF
TRBV7-9	TRBJ1-6	TRBD1	-	TGTGCCAGCAGCCCGATTGGGGACAGGCTGAGTTCACCCCTCCACTTT	CASSPIGDRLSSPLHF
TRBV6-2/TRBV6-3	TRBJ2-3	TRBD2	-	TGTGCCAGCAGTTACTCGCTGTTGTCGCGGGGGGGGACCTTCACAGATACGCAGTATTTT	CASSYSLLSRGGTFTDTQYF
TRBV24-1	TRBJ2-1	-	-	TGTGCCACCAGTGATTCCCCGTCGGTTTACAATGAGCAGTTCTTC	CATSDSPSVYNEQFF
TRBV11-1	TRBJ2-5	-	-	TGTGCCAGCAGCTTAGGACAGAAAGAGACCCAGTACTTC	CASSLGQKETQYF
TRBV6-2/TRBV6-3	TRBJ2-7	TRBD1	-	TGTGCCAGCAGTCCACGCCGGGACAGGGGCCACGAGCAGTACTTC	CASSPRRDRGHEQYF
TRBV2	TRBJ2-1	TRBD2	-	TGTGCCAGCAGTGACTCCCTAGCGGGAGCGGTTGAGCAGTTCTTC	CASSDSLAGAVEQFF
TRBV6-5	TRBJ1-6	-	-	TGTGCCAGCAGTCAATTGGTGGAGGGTTCACCCCTCCACTTT	CASSQLVEGSPLHF
TRBV2	TRBJ1-5	-	-	TGTGCCAGCAGTGAACAGGGGATTGGCAATCAGCCCCAGCATTTT	CASSEQGIGNQPQHF
TRBV9	TRBJ2-3	TRBD2	-	TGTGCCAGCAGCGCCAGAGGGGACGGGGGGGCAGATACGCAGTATTTT	CASSARGDGGADTQYF
TRBV9	TRBJ2-7	TRBD1	-	TGTGCCAGCAGCTCAGGAGGAGGGACAGGGGTAGACGAGCAGTACTTC	CASSSGGGTGVDEQYF